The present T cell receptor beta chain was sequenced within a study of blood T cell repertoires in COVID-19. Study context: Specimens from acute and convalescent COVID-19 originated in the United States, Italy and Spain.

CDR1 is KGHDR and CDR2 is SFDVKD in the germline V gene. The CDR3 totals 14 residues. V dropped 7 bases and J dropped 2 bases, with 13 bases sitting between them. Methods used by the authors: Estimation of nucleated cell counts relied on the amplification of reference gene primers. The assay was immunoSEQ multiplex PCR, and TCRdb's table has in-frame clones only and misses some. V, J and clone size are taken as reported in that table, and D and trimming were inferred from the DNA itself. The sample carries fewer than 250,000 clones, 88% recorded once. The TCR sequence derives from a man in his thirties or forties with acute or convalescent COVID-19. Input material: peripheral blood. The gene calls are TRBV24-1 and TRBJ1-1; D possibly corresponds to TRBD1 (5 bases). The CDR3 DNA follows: TGTGCCACCAGCGGAGGGGAGGTTAACACTGAAGCTTTCTTT. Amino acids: CATSGGEVNTEAFF.